This paragraph reports one T cell receptor (beta chain). A J-beta primer mix and a sample-barcoded 5' primer were used in a second PCR of about 7 to 11 cycles. TCRdb analysed the 5' RACE reads with MiXCR anew, one entry per CDR3 protein. The sample lists 700,000 or so distinct CDR3 sequences, 22% occurring once. Germline loops: CDR1 LGHNA, CDR2 YSLEER. This CDR3 is built from 20 residues. V lost 2 bases, J lost 1 base, and 14 bases stayed unmatched. The sample originates from a study of blood T cells in healthy people across ages. The receptor was derived from an older man in good health. Input material: blood. The V and J genes are TRBV4-3 and TRBJ1-4; 9 bases agree with TRBD1. The CDR3 DNA is TGCGCCAGCAGCCAACTAAGTTCGGGGACAGGGACCCTAACTAATGAAAAACTGTTTTTT. Amino acid sequence: CASSQLSSGTGTLTNEKLFF.